The clone carrying this TCR beta chain was seen only a few times. What it binds is unknown. TCRdb recomputed calls from the 5' RACE reads with MiXCR, one row per CDR3 protein. The sample lists about 250,000 distinct CDR3 sequences, 15% to 17% seen once, with around 2.2% in the top ten. This specimen belongs to a study of T-cell memory formation after mild COVID-19. Overall study: Largely, TCR clusters stayed within a single donor. Study-wide results and caveats: Nothing confirmed that second-wave clones peaking on day 37 were specific for SARS-CoV-2. Cross-reactive memory apparently joined, as some responding clones appeared in pre-infection memory.

The V and J ends lost 5 bases and 5 bases, in that order; junction bases with no gene match: 15. CDR1 is SGHAT, CDR2 FQNNGV, per germline. The CDR3 sequence is 17 residues long. Material: PBMCs or a T cell subset sorted from them (not recorded which). V gene TRBV11-2 combines with J gene TRBJ2-5; 9 nucleotides align to TRBD2. This clonotype originated in an adult woman who had mild COVID-19 (a few samples of this study predate the infection). Cell type and time point are not known. The CDR3 coding sequence is TGTGCCAGCAGCCGCGTAGGGGCGCGGGGGGGCCATGAGACCCAGTACTTC. Amino acids: CASSRVGARGGHETQYF.